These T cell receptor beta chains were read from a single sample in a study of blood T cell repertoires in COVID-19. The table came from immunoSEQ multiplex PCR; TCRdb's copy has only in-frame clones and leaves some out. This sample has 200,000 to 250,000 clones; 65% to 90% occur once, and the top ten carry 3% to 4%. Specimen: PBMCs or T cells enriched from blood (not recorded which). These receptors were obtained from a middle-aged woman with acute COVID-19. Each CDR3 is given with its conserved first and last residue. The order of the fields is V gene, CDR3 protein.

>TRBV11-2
CASSFDRKNTEAFF
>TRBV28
CASSGRQGSQETQYF
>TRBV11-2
CASQGLSYEQYF
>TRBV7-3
CASSLLAGTDTQYF
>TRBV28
CASSLTGVGDSPLHF
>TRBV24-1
CATSDPTGGLHNEQFF
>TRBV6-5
CASSPPLRETQYF
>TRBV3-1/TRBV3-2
CASRAQRLSNEQFF
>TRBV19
CASSIGDRGRNYGYTF
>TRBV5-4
CASSFSAGLAGDNEQFF
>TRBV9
CASSVVGDWGEGLNEQFF
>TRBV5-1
CASSRGVGNEQFF
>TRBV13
CASSSFREITDTQYF
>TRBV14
CASSQEIGLASYNEQFF
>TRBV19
CASSTRRTSGVNEQFF
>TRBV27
CASRPFGTGGYGYTF
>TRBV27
CASSADSSYNEQFF
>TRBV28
CASSLQIYEQYF
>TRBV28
CASSLLGADEKLFF
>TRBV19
CASSIPQGVSYGYTF
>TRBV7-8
CASSLAASLAGYAQYF
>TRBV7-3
CASSPVAGTDQTDTQYF
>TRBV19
CASSRKAGTSGAYEQYF
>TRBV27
CASSLWTSGDEQYF
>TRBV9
CASSVEVRGSTDTQYF
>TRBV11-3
CASSFPTSGSYEQYF
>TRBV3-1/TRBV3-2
CASSPSAGRSPLHF